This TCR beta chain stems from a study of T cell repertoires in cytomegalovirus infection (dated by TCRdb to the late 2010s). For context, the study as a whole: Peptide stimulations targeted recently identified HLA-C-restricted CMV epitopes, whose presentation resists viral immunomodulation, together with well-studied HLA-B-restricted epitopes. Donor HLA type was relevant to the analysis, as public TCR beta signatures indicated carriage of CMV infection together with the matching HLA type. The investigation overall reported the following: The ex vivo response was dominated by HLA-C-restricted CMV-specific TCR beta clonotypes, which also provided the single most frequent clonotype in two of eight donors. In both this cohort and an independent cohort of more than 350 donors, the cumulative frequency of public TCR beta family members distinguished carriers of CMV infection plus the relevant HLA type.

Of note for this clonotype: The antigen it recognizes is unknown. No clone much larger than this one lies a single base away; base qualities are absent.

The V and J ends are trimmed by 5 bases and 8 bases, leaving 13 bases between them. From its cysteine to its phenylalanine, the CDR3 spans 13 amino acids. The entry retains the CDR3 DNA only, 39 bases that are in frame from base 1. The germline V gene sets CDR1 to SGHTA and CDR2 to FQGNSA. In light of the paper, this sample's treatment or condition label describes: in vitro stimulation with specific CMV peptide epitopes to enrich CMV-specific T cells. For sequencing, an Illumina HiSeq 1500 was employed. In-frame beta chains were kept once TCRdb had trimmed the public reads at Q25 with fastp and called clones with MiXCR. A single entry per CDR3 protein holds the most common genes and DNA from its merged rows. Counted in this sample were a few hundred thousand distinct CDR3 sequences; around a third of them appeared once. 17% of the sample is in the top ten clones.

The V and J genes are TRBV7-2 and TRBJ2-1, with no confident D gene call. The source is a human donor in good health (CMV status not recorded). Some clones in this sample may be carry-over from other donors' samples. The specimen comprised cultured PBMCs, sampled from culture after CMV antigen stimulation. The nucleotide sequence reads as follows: TGTGCCAGCAGCCCCGGTGACTGGCATGAGCAGTTCTTC. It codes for CASSPGDWHEQFF.